This T cell receptor (beta chain) originates from a study of identical twins. TCRdb reanalysed the 5' RACE reads using MiXCR and keeps one entry per CDR3 protein. The sample has about 200,000 distinct CDR3 sequences, 15% to 20% seen once. Points from the study as a whole: Researchers caution that invariant MAIT and iNKT cells could partly confound zero-insertion analyses. Researchers reported weaker excess twin sharing in beta out-of-frame sequences.

The sample holds a few counts of this clonotype. What it recognizes is unknown. The CDR3 sequence is 14 residues long. Trimming removed 6 bases at V and 1 base at J, with 12 bases between. These data also featured in a second study, about T cells expressing NK-cell markers. That study reports: Among eight sequenced donors, seven carried HCMV seropositivity while one was seronegative. The contribution of dominant NKG2C+ clonotypes to CD8+ T cells in five to seven donors was roughly 1.0-8%.

The sequence was collected from a woman between 18 and 29 years old in good health. Sequenced input: CD8+ T cells sorted from blood. The chain uses TRBV12-3 or TRBV12-4 and TRBJ1-1; D call uncertain. The CDR3 nucleotides are TGTGCCAGCAGCCCGCAGGTCCCGAACACTGAAGCTTTCTTT. This encodes CASSPQVPNTEAFF.